The text below deals with one T cell receptor beta chain. The junction shows a germline mismatch at one end, possibly a read error. Both blood RNA, taken from unsorted whole blood, and germline DNA were extracted. Peripheral blood, approximately 4.1 milliliters, was collected prior to surgery. The investigators made TCR beta cDNA from 400 to 550 ng total RNA, using a constant-region primer. Employing slightly modified ARM-PCR, three nested multiplex PCR rounds were run, and these gave rise to the TCR beta libraries. Forward primers for TRBV1-TRBV30 and a C-beta reverse primer served the first two PCR rounds, at around 9 cycles each. MiXCR, applied by TCRdb to the multiplex PCR reads, yields one record per CDR3 protein. The sample comprises about 180,000 distinct CDR3 sequences, approximately 60% of which are singletons, and about 72% rests with the top ten. CDR1 is SGHAT and CDR2 is FQDESV in the germline V gene (reference sequence). The CDR3 sequence is 18 residues long.

The data were taken from a study of tumor-infiltrating lymphocytes in primary liver carcinoma. About the study: Every sample contained roughly 3.65 to 7.13 million productive TCRbeta reads, and these numbers were similar from one tissue type to another.

Sequencing used peripheral blood. The chain is built from TRBV11-1 and TRBJ2-2; 8 nucleotides agree with TRBD2. This receptor was obtained from a man aged 40-49 years with primary liver carcinoma and hepatitis B virus infection. CDR3 region: CASSLDSAAGTSTGELFF. The CDR3 region has the DNA TGTGCCAGTAGCTTAGATTCTGCGGCAGGGACTAGCACCGGGGAGCTGTTTTTT.